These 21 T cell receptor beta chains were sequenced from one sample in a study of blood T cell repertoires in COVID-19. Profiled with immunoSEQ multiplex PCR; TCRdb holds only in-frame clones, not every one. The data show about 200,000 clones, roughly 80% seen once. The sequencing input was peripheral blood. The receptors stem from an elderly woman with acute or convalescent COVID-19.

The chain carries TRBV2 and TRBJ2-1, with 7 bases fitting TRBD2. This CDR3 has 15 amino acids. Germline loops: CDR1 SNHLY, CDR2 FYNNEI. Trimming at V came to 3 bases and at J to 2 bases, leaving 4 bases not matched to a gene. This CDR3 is CASSDRAGAYNEQFF. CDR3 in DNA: TGTGCCAGCAGTGACAGGGCGGGAGCCTACAATGAGCAGTTCTTC.

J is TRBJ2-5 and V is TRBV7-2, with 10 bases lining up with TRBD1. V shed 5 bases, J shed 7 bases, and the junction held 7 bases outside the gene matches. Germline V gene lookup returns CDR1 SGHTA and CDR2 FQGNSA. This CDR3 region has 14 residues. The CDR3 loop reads CASSVRQGAGTQYF. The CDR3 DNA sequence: TGTGCCAGCAGCGTGCGACAGGGGGCCGGGACCCAGTACTTC.

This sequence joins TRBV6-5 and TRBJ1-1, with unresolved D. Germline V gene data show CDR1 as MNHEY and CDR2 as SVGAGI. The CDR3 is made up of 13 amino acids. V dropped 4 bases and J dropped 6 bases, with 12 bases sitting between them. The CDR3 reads CASSSGRRAEAFF. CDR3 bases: TGTGCCAGCAGTTCGGGTCGGAGGGCTGAAGCTTTCTTT.

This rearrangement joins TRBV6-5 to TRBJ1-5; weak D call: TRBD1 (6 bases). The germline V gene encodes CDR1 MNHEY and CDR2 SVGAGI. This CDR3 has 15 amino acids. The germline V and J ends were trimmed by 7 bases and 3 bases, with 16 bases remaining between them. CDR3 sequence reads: CASTRGRGINQPQHF. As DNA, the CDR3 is TGTGCCAGCACCAGGGGCCGCGGTATCAATCAGCCCCAGCATTTT.

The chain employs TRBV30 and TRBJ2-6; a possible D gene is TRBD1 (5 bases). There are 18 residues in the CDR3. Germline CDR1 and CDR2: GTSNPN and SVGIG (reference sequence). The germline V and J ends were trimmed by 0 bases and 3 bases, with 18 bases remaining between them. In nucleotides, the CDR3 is TGTGCCTGGAGTGTACCGCTACCAGGGTTCGGTGGGGCCAACGTCCTGACTTTC. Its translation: CAWSVPLPGFGGANVLTF.

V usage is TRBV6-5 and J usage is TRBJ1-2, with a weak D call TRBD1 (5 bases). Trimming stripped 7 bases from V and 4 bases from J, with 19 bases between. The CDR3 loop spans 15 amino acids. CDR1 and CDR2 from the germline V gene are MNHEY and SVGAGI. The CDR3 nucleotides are TGTGCCAGCACCCAAATGAATGGGGGAGGCTATGGCTACACCTTC. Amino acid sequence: CASTQMNGGGYGYTF.

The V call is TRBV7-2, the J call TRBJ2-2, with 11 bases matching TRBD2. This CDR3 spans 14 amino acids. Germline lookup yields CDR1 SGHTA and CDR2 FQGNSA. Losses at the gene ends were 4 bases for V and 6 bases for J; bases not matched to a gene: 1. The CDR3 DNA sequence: TGTGCCAGCAGCTATAGCGGGGGGGCCGGGGAGCTGTTTTTT. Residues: CASSYSGGAGELFF.

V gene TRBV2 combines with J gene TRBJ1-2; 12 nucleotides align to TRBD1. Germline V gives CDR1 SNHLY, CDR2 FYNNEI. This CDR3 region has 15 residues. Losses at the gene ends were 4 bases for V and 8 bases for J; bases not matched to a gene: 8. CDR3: CASSGGTGGASGYTF. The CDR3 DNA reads TGTGCCAGCAGTGGAGGGACAGGGGGCGCGTCAGGCTACACCTTC.

The CDR3 DNA is TGTGCCAGCAGTAAGACTAGCGGGGGGGCTTACGAGCAGTACTTC. It yields the protein CASSKTSGGAYEQYF. The rearrangement links TRBV6-5 to TRBJ2-7, with 14 bases that match TRBD2. Germline CDR1 reads MNHEY; CDR2 reads SVGAGI. Trimming removed 5 bases from V and 4 bases from J; junction bases left unmatched: 4. The CDR3 loop spans 15 amino acids.

CDR3 bases: TGTGCCAGCTCGCTTTTCGGGACTAGCTCGGCGATTGAGCAGTTCTTC. Its translation is CASSLFGTSSAIEQFF. V gene TRBV18 combines with J gene TRBJ2-1; TRBD2 aligns across 9 bases. This CDR3 is 16 amino acids long. After removal of 6 bases from V and 9 bases from J, the junction contained 15 bases not matched to a gene. Germline lookup yields CDR1 KGHSH and CDR2 LQKENI.

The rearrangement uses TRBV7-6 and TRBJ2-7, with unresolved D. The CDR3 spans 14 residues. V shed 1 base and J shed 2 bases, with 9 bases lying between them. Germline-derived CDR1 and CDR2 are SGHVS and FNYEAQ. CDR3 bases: TGTGCCAGCAGCTTAGACCCAGGTCCCTACGAGCAGTACTTC. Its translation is CASSLDPGPYEQYF.

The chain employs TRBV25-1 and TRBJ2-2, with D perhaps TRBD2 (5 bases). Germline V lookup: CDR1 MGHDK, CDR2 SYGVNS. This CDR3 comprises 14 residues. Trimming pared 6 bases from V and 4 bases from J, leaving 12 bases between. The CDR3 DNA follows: TGTGCCAGCAGATCCACTAGAGGCACCGGGGAGCTGTTTTTT. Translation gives CASRSTRGTGELFF.

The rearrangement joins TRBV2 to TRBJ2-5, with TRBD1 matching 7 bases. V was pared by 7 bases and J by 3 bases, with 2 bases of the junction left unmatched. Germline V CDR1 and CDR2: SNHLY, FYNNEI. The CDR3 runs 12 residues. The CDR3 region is CASTGTEETQYF. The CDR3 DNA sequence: TGTGCCAGCACCGGGACAGAAGAGACCCAGTACTTC.

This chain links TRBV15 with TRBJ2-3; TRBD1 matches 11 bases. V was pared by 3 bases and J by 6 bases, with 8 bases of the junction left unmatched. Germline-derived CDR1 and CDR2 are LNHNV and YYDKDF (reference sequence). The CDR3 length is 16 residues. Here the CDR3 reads CATSSTGQGAEDTQYF. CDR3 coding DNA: TGTGCCACCAGCAGTACCGGACAGGGGGCAGAGGATACGCAGTATTTT.

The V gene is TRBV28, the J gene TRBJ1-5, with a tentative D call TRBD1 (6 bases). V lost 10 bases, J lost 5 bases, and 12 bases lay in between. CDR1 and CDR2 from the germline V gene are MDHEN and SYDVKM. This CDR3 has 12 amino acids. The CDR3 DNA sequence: TGTGCCACCGTAGGACAGCATCAGCCCCAGCATTTT. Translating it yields CATVGQHQPQHF.

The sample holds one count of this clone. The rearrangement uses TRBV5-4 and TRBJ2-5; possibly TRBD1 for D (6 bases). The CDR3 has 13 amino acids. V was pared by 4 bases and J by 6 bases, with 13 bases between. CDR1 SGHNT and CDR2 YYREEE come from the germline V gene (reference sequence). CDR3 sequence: CASSNQGRQTQYF. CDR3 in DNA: TGTGCCAGCAGCAATCAGGGGCGGCAGACCCAGTACTTC.

Here the CDR3 reads CASTRAVANRKSETQYF. CDR3 bases: TGTGCCAGCACTCGTGCGGTGGCGAATAGGAAATCGGAGACCCAGTACTTC. The genes are TRBV28 and TRBJ2-5, with no clear D. Germline CDR1 is MDHEN and CDR2 is SYDVKM. The CDR3 contains 17 residues. Trimming took off 7 bases at V and 5 bases at J, with 26 bases between the two ends. The complete variable domain, with remaining parts taken from reference TRBV28 and TRBJ2-5, reads DVKVTQSSRYLVKRTGEKVFLECVQDMDHENMFWYRQDPGLGLRLIYFSYDVKMKEKGDIPEGYSVSREKKERFSLILESASTNQTSMYLCASTRAVANRKSETQYFGPGTRLLVL.

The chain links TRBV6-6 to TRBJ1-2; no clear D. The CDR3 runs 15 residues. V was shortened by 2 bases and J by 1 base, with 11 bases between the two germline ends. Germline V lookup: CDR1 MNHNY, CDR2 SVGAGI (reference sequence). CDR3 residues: CASSYGSNNNYGYTF. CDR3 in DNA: TGTGCCAGCAGTTACGGGAGCAACAATAACTATGGCTACACCTTC.

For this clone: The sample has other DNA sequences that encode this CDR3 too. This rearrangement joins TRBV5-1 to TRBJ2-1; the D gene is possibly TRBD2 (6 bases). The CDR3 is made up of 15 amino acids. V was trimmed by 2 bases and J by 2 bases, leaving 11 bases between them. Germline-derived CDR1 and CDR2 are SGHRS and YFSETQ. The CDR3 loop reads CASSFSGGTYNEQFF. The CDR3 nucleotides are TGCGCCAGCAGCTTTAGCGGAGGTACCTACAATGAGCAGTTCTTC.

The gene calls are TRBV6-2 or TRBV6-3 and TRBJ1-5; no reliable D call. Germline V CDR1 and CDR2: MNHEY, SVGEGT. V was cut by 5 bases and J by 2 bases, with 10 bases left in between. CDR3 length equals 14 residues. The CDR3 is CASSLLQGNQPQHF. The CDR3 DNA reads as TGTGCCAGCAGTCTCCTTCAGGGCAATCAGCCCCAGCATTTT.

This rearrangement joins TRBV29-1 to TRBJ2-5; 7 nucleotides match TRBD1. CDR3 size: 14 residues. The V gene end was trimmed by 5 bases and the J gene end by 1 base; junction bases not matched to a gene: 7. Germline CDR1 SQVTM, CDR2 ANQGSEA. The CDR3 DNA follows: TGCAGCGTTCCAGGACAGGCTCCCCAAGAGACCCAGTACTTC. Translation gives CSVPGQAPQETQYF.